Below, 14 T cell receptor beta chains from the same sample are listed, as sequenced in a study of blood T cell repertoires in COVID-19. Clones were read by immunoSEQ multiplex PCR, and TCRdb kept only the in-frame ones, dropping some. Of over 150,000 clones in the sample, around four fifths were seen once. The sample taken for sequencing was peripheral blood. These receptors came from a woman in her thirties or forties with COVID-19, enrolled during active disease.

This rearrangement joins TRBV2 to TRBJ2-1, with TRBD2 matching over 10 bases. Germline V gives CDR1 SNHLY, CDR2 FYNNEI. Trimming cost V 11 bases and J 8 bases; bases outside gene matches: 15. This CDR3 region has 15 residues. The CDR3 is CAESGLAGVGDEQFF. The CDR3 DNA reads TGTGCCGAATCCGGGCTAGCGGGAGTTGGGGATGAGCAGTTCTTC. Drawing the rest from reference TRBV2 and TRBJ2-1, the complete variable domain is EPEVTQTPSHQVTQMGQEVILRCVPISNHLYFYWYRQILGQKVEFLVSFYNNEISEKSEIFDDQFSVERPDGSNFTLKIRSTKLEDSAMYFCAESGLAGVGDEQFFGPGTRLTVL.

This clone has a single count. J is TRBJ2-3 and V is TRBV28, with D hard to call. In germline, CDR1 is MDHEN, CDR2 SYDVKM. V dropped 3 bases and J dropped 4 bases, with 5 bases sitting between them. The CDR3 sequence is 12 residues long. The DNA of the CDR3 is TGTGCCAGCAGTTTTCGTCCAGATACGCAGTATTTT. This codes for CASSFRPDTQYF. The full variable domain, its missing parts supplied by reference TRBV28 and TRBJ2-3, is DVKVTQSSRYLVKRTGEKVFLECVQDMDHENMFWYRQDPGLGLRLIYFSYDVKMKEKGDIPEGYSVSREKKERFSLILESASTNQTSMYLCASSFRPDTQYFGPGTRLTVL.

V is TRBV6-5 and J is TRBJ2-3; D is ambiguous. Trimming removed 6 bases from V and 3 bases from J, with 13 bases in between. CDR3 length: 14 amino acids. Germline V gene sequence: CDR1 MNHEY, CDR2 SVGAGI. The CDR3 nucleotides read TGTGCCAGCAGATCTGGTGTGAGGACAGATACGCAGTATTTT. Residues: CASRSGVRTDTQYF.

The V gene is TRBV6-5, the J gene TRBJ1-1; 10 positions agree with TRBD1. The CDR3 length is 15 residues. Unmatched junction bases numbered 5, after V lost 0 bases and J lost 7 bases. From germline, CDR1 is MNHEY and CDR2 SVGAGI. Written as DNA, the CDR3 is TGTGCCAGCAGTTACTCGGTGACAGGGGGCGGTGAAGCTTTCTTT. Translating it yields CASSYSVTGGGEAFF.

About this clone itself: Other DNA sequences in the sample encode the same CDR3. The chain combines TRBV6-6 with TRBJ2-1; TRBD1 matches 7 bases. Germline assignment: CDR1 MNHNY and CDR2 SVGAGI (reference sequence). This CDR3 has 13 amino acids. Germline trimming cut 5 bases from V and 3 bases from J; bases unmatched to any gene: 1. The chain's CDR3 is CASSRDSYNEQFF. DNA of the CDR3: TGTGCCAGCAGTCGGGACAGCTACAATGAGCAGTTCTTC.

This rearrangement joins TRBV5-8 to TRBJ1-6; 8 bases map to TRBD1. The V segment lost 0 bases and the J segment 9 bases; nucleotides outside the gene matches: 5. The CDR3 has 15 residues. Germline V lookup: CDR1 SGHTS, CDR2 YDEGEE. DNA for the CDR3: TGTGCCAGCAGCTTGGCGCAGGGGGCTTTTTCACCCCTCCACTTT. This encodes CASSLAQGAFSPLHF. Together with reference TRBV5-8 and TRBJ1-6, the CDR3 gives the full variable domain: EAGVTQSPTHLIKTRGQQATLRCSPISGHTSVYWYQQALGLGLQFLLWYDEGEERNRGNFPPRFSGRQFPNYSSELNVNALELEDSALYLCASSLAQGAFSPLHFGNGTRLTVT.

This clone was picked up one time. The chain employs TRBV5-4 and TRBJ2-2, with 8 bases matching TRBD2. Germline assignment: CDR1 SGHNT and CDR2 YYREEE (reference sequence). CDR3 length: 18 residues. V dropped 0 bases and J dropped 5; count of bases not matched to a gene: 12. CDR3 in amino acids: CASSLAASGYSTTGELFF. CDR3 bases: TGTGCCAGCAGCTTGGCGGCTAGCGGGTACTCCACTACCGGGGAGCTGTTTTTT.

V gene TRBV13 combines with J gene TRBJ1-1; the D gene is possibly TRBD1 (5 bases). Germline V CDR1 and CDR2: PRHDT, FYEKMQ (reference sequence). The CDR3 has 16 residues. Trimming took off 5 bases at V and 3 bases at J, with 19 bases between the two ends. CDR3 loop: CASSPRFWGVDTEAFF. For the CDR3, the DNA is TGTGCCAGCAGCCCCCGCTTCTGGGGGGTCGACACTGAAGCTTTCTTT.

V gene TRBV20-1 combines with J gene TRBJ1-2, with TRBD1 identical over 10 bases. CDR1 is DFQATT and CDR2 is SNEGSKA in the germline V gene (reference sequence). The V gene end was trimmed by 4 bases and the J gene end by 3 bases; junction bases not matched to a gene: 8. This CDR3 is 15 amino acids long. Written as DNA, the CDR3 is TGCAGTGCTAATGACCGGGACAGGGGATACTATGGCTACACCTTC. Translating gives CSANDRDRGYYGYTF.

This chain links TRBV11-1 with TRBJ2-3; tentative D call: TRBD2 (6 bases). Germline V gene lookup returns CDR1 SGHAT and CDR2 FQDESV (reference sequence). The V end was cut by 3 bases, the J end by 3 bases, with 10 bases between. The CDR3 is 14 residues long. The CDR3 DNA follows: TGTGCCAGCAGCTTTCGAGCGGGTACAGATACGCAGTATTTT. Translated: CASSFRAGTDTQYF.

The gene calls are TRBV5-1 and TRBJ1-2; a possible D gene is TRBD1 (6 bases). Trimming took off 3 bases at V and 5 bases at J, with 14 bases between the two ends. This CDR3 region has 14 residues. Germline-derived CDR1 and CDR2 are SGHRS and YFSETQ. The CDR3 sequence: CASSSQGPGYGYTF. Here the CDR3 DNA reads TGCGCCAGCAGCTCCCAGGGGCCAGGGTATGGCTACACCTTC.

This chain uses TRBV25-1 with TRBJ1-2; no clear D gene. CDR3 length: 13 residues. Looked up from germline, CDR1 is MGHDK and CDR2 is SYGVNS. Deletions cut 6 bases from V and 6 bases from J, with 14 bases between. In nucleotides, the CDR3 is TGTGCCAGCAGCCACAGAGAGACCGATGGCTACACCTTC. The encoded protein is CASSHRETDGYTF.

The rearrangement links TRBV10-3 to TRBJ2-1; D perhaps matches TRBD2 (5 bases). Germline assignment: CDR1 ENHRY and CDR2 SYGVKD. V was trimmed by 1 base and J by 3 bases, leaving 13 bases between them. The CDR3 loop spans 16 amino acids. CDR3 in DNA: TGTGCCATCAGTGAGTTTGTTAGCGCGCGCTACAATGAGCAGTTCTTC. This codes for CAISEFVSARYNEQFF.

This sequence joins TRBV7-2 and TRBJ1-2; D not resolved. V was trimmed by 1 base and J by 4 bases, leaving 10 bases between them. CDR3 length equals 14 residues. The germline CDR1 and CDR2 sequences are SGHTA and FQGNSA. CDR3 protein: CASSLDAGSYGYTF. Written as DNA, the CDR3 is TGTGCCAGCAGCTTAGATGCAGGATCCTATGGCTACACCTTC.